This entry is about one T cell receptor (beta chain). Its antigen remains unknown. Individuals having autoimmune disease history or systemic immunosuppression were not enrolled. Patients had blood sampled at baseline and again on cycle 4 day 1 and cycle 7 day 1. These data originate in a study of OX40 agonist ivuxolimab in advanced cancers. In the study overall: The dose-escalation group included hepatocellular carcinoma, melanoma, renal cell carcinoma and head and neck cancer.

V was pared by 0 bases and J by 15 bases, with 15 bases between. CDR3 length: 13 amino acids. From germline, CDR1 is KGHSH and CDR2 LQKENI. Data came from immunoSEQ multiplex PCR; TCRdb stores just in-frame clones and leaves some out. This table holds 72,000 or so clones, 70% to 90% found once. Broader study findings: Patients who responded partially at 0.1-3.0 mg/kg showed clonal expansion ranking among the lowest.

This chain connects TRBV18 to TRBJ2-1; D is possibly TRBD2 (5 bases). The input for sequencing was CD4+ or CD8+ T cells sorted from blood, taken in a trial of the OX40 agonist ivuxolimab. The TCR comes from an adult with an advanced solid tumor such as melanoma, head and neck, liver or kidney cancer. CDR3 sequence (DNA): TGTGCCAGCTCACCACCGTTTTTGGACTTAGTGTTCTTC. Translating it yields CASSPPFLDLVFF.